Each of the 2 T cell receptor beta chains below was sequenced from the same sample in a study of T cells in localized non-small cell lung cancer. This table comes from immunoSEQ multiplex PCR, and its TCRdb copy is limited to in-frame clones, with some not included. Found here are around 34,000 clones, 85% to 95% of them singletons; the top ten hold roughly 7.7%. The specimen comprised peripheral blood, sampled before any cancer treatment. These receptors all stem from a female donor over 55 with stage I lung adenocarcinoma.

The chain carries TRBV14 and TRBJ1-2; 8 positions agree with TRBD1. The CDR3 is 16 residues long. V lost 0 bases, J lost 7 bases, and 10 bases stayed unmatched. Germline V gene sequence: CDR1 SGHDN, CDR2 FVKESK. The CDR3 region has the DNA TGTGCCAGCAGCCAAGATACTACAGGGGGATTAAGTGGCTACACCTTC. Translated, it gives CASSQDTTGGLSGYTF.

V gene TRBV7-2 combines with J gene TRBJ1-2, with D uncertain. V was trimmed by 5 bases and J by 5 bases, leaving 9 bases between them. This CDR3 is built from 12 residues. CDR1 is SGHTA and CDR2 is FQGNSA in the germline V gene. This chain's CDR3 is CASSLLVYGYTF. For the CDR3, the DNA is TGTGCCAGCAGCCTTCTAGTTTATGGCTACACCTTC.